The rows below give T cell receptor beta chains drawn from one sample of a study of OX40 agonist ivuxolimab in advanced cancers. Profiling relied on immunoSEQ multiplex PCR, and the TCRdb table lists in-frame clones only, not all of them. The data show about 30,000 clones, about 90% seen once. The source material was CD4+ or CD8+ T cells sorted from blood, sampled in a trial of the OX40 agonist ivuxolimab. These receptors came from an adult with an advanced solid tumor such as melanoma, head and neck, liver or kidney cancer. The CDR3 runs from the conserved cysteine through the conserved F or W. Each record gives: D gene, clone size, V gene, J gene, CDR3 protein, CDR3 DNA. A D gene is named only where the DNA matches it firmly. Clone sizes are given selectively: once, few, many, or a class where the clone is expanded.

>TRBD2|NA|TRBV7-9|TRBJ2-1
CASTLADYNEQFF
TGTGCCAGCACGCTAGCGGACTACAATGAGCAGTTCTTC
>NA|NA|TRBV18|TRBJ1-2
CASSPPYEFGYTF
TGTGCCAGCTCACCGCCGTATGAATTTGGCTACACCTTC
>TRBD2|NA|TRBV5-4|TRBJ2-5
CASSLPAGGMETQYF
TGTGCCAGCAGCTTGCCTGCGGGGGGGATGGAGACCCAGTACTTC
>NA|NA|TRBV9|TRBJ1-2
CASSDGPNYGYTF
TGTGCCAGCAGCGACGGACCGAACTATGGCTACACCTTC
>NA|NA|TRBV28|TRBJ1-1
CASSFSGLGNTEAFF
TGTGCCAGCAGTTTTTCAGGTTTGGGGAACACTGAAGCTTTCTTT
>NA|medium-sized|TRBV18|TRBJ2-2
CASSQNLVSVRDDTGELFF
TGTGCCAGCTCACAAAATCTAGTGAGTGTTCGGGATGACACCGGGGAGCTGTTTTTT
>NA|NA|TRBV7-9|TRBJ2-7
CASSLDSLLSQNFYEQYF
TGTGCCAGCAGCTTAGACAGTTTGCTCTCTCAAAATTTCTACGAGCAGTACTTC
>TRBD2|NA|TRBV30|TRBJ2-2
CAWSPTSGAGELFF
TGTGCCTGGAGTCCGACTAGCGGCGCCGGGGAGCTGTTTTTT
>NA|NA|TRBV14|TRBJ1-2
CASSQGLGGVDYGYTF
TGTGCCAGCAGCCAGGGTCTCGGCGGAGTGGACTATGGCTACACCTTC
>NA|NA|TRBV9|TRBJ1-1
CASSVGGKTEAFF
TGTGCCAGCAGCGTAGGAGGGAAAACTGAAGCTTTCTTT
>TRBD2|NA|TRBV28|TRBJ2-7
CASSLWGTRPYEQYF
TGTGCCAGCAGTTTATGGGGGACTAGACCCTACGAGCAGTACTTC
>TRBD2|NA|TRBV5-1|TRBJ2-1
CASSPYSGAYNEQFF
TGCGCCAGCAGCCCTTATAGCGGGGCATACAATGAGCAGTTCTTC
>NA|NA|TRBV7-2|TRBJ2-3
CASSLVDTQYF
TGTGCCAGCAGCTTAGTAGATACGCAGTATTTT
>NA|NA|TRBV7-9|TRBJ1-6
CASSRPPGSLHF
TGTGCCAGCAGCCGGCCGCCGGGGTCCCTCCACTTT
>NA|NA|TRBV28|TRBJ2-7
CASSLGSEYEQYF
TGTGCCAGCAGTTTAGGGTCCGAGTACGAGCAGTACTTC
>NA|NA|TRBV7-9|TRBJ1-2
CASSLALAALGGYTF
TGTGCCAGCAGCTTAGCGTTGGCGGCTTTAGGAGGCTACACCTTC